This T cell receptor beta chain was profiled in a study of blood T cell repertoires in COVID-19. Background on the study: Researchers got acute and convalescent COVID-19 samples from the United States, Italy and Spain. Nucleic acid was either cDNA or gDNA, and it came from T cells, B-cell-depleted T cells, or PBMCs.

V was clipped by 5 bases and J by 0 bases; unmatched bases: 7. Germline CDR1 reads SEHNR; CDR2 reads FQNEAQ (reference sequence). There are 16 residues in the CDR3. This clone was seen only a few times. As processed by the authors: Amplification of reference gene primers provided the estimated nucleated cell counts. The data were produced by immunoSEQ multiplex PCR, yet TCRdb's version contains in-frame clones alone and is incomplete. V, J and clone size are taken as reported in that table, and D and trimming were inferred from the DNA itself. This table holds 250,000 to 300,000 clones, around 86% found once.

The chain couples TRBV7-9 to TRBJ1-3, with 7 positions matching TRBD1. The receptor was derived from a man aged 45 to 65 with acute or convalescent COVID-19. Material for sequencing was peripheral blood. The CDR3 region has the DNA TGTGCCAGCAGCACGTCGGACAGGATCTCTGGAAACACCATATATTTT. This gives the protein CASSTSDRISGNTIYF.